Each of the 17 T cell receptor beta chains below was sequenced from the same sample in a study of T cell changes during pregnancy in multiple sclerosis. Some clones are missing from TCRdb's copy, which holds only in-frame ones; the method was immunoSEQ multiplex PCR. The sample includes under 50,000 clones, just under 95% seen only once; the top ten take 5.5% to 7.5%. The input for sequencing was CD8+ T cells from peripheral blood mononuclear cells, taken in the first trimester of pregnancy. These receptor sequences come from a female donor with multiple sclerosis, enrolled in a pregnancy study.

The chain employs TRBV19 and TRBJ2-7; 10 nucleotides match TRBD2. The length of the CDR3 is 15 residues. Germline loops: CDR1 LNHDA, CDR2 SQIVND (reference sequence). V lost 5 bases and J lost 6; bases outside the gene matches: 10. The CDR3 DNA follows: TGTGCCAGTAGTCCTTCGCTAGCGGGAGTCGGCGAGCAGTACTTC. Protein sequence: CASSPSLAGVGEQYF.

The chain combines TRBV18 with TRBJ2-7; tentatively, D is TRBD1 (6 bases). The CDR3 contains 16 residues. Trimming pared 2 bases from V and 4 bases from J, leaving 18 bases between. Germline V gene sequence: CDR1 KGHSH, CDR2 LQKENI. CDR3 sequence reads: CASSPVPGETPYEQYF. CDR3 sequence (DNA): TGTGCCAGCTCACCAGTTCCAGGGGAGACTCCTTACGAGCAGTACTTC.

The chain carries TRBV5-1 and TRBJ2-5; D is perhaps TRBD2 (6 bases). The CDR3 contains 17 residues. The ends were cut back, 0 bases at V and 0 bases at J, with 15 bases in the middle. Germline values: CDR1 SGHRS, CDR2 YFSETQ. The CDR3 nucleotides read TGCGCCAGCAGCTTGGCGCTCGGGGCTAGCGACCAAGAGACCCAGTACTTC. It translates to CASSLALGASDQETQYF.

The rearrangement links TRBV9 to TRBJ2-3; weak D call: TRBD2 (5 bases). CDR1 and CDR2 (germline): SGDLS, YYNGEE. The CDR3 has 15 residues. V dropped 0 bases and J dropped 5 bases, with 13 bases sitting between them. The CDR3 DNA reads TGTGCCAGCAGCGTAGTCTCTAGCTGGGGAGATACGCAGTATTTT. Protein: CASSVVSSWGDTQYF.

The rearrangement links TRBV19 to TRBJ1-1, with unresolved D. The length of the CDR3 is 13 residues. Trimming pared 3 bases from V and 4 bases from J, leaving 9 bases between. The germline V gene encodes CDR1 LNHDA and CDR2 SQIVND (reference sequence). The CDR3 coding sequence is TGTGCCAGTAGTATCATCCGGGGCACTGAAGCTTTCTTT. Its translation: CASSIIRGTEAFF.

The chain is built from TRBV10-3 and TRBJ2-2, with 8 bases fitting TRBD1. The CDR3 consists of 14 residues. The V segment lost 3 bases and the J segment 4 bases; nucleotides outside the gene matches: 1. Per the germline V gene, CDR1 is ENHRY and CDR2 is SYGVKD. The CDR3 region is CAISDRGPTGELFF. DNA for the CDR3: TGTGCCATCAGTGACAGGGGGCCCACCGGGGAGCTGTTTTTT.

This chain uses TRBV7-6 with TRBJ1-1; tentative D call: TRBD1 (6 bases). Germline CDR1 SGHVS, CDR2 FNYEAQ. This CDR3 region has 20 residues. The V end lost 2 bases, the J end lost 6 bases, and 31 bases lay between the germline ends. The CDR3 DNA sequence: TGTGCCAGCAGCTTATGGGGACCGGGACAAACGGTGATGGGAACCGCTGAAGCTTTCTTT. Its protein is CASSLWGPGQTVMGTAEAFF.

V usage is TRBV5-5 and J usage is TRBJ1-1; D is unclear. The ends were cut back, 5 bases at V and 0 bases at J, with 8 bases in the middle. The CDR3 covers 13 residues. The germline CDR1 and CDR2 sequences are SGHKS and YYEKEE (reference sequence). DNA for the CDR3: TGTGCCAGCAGGGGAGATTTGAACACTGAAGCTTTCTTT. This translates into CASRGDLNTEAFF. Together with reference TRBV5-5 and TRBJ1-1, the CDR3 gives the full variable domain: DAGVTQSPTHLIKTRGQQVTLRCSPISGHKSVSWYQQVLGQGPQFIFQYYEKEERGRGNFPDRFSARQFPNYSSELNVNALLLGDSALYLCASRGDLNTEAFFGQGTRLTVV.

The gene calls are TRBV4-1 and TRBJ1-4, with TRBD1 matching 8 bases. Trimming cost V 2 bases and J 3 bases; bases outside gene matches: 2. Germline CDR1 reads MGHRA; CDR2 reads YSYEKL. CDR3 length: 15 amino acids. The CDR3 coding sequence is TGCGCCAGCAGCCAAAGGACAGGGTCTAATGAAAAACTGTTTTTT. This encodes CASSQRTGSNEKLFF.

This chain joins TRBV28 and TRBJ2-5; TRBD2 matches 7 bases. CDR1 and CDR2 (germline): MDHEN, SYDVKM. CDR3 size: 16 residues. The V gene end was trimmed by 4 bases and the J gene end by 4 bases; junction bases not matched to a gene: 12. The CDR3 loop is CASSSPLLGGGETQYF. For the CDR3, the DNA is TGTGCCAGCAGTTCCCCCCTGTTGGGGGGGGGAGAGACCCAGTACTTC.

CDR3 DNA sequence: TGTGCCAGCAGCGGACGGGACAGGGCTTACAATGAGCAGTTCTTC. Its translation: CASSGRDRAYNEQFF. This rearrangement joins TRBV7-9 to TRBJ2-1; TRBD1 agrees at 9 bases. The CDR3 has 15 residues. CDR1 SEHNR and CDR2 FQNEAQ come from the germline V gene (reference sequence). Losses at the gene ends were 5 bases for V and 4 bases for J; bases not matched to a gene: 6.

The chain combines TRBV29-1 with TRBJ1-2, with 7 bases fitting TRBD1. This CDR3 region has 10 residues. After removal of 4 bases from V and 11 bases from J, the junction contained 4 bases not matched to a gene. From germline, CDR1 is SQVTM and CDR2 ANQGSEA. The CDR3 DNA is TGCAGCGTTGCGGGACAGAGTTACACCTTC. It translates to CSVAGQSYTF.

The chain joins TRBV9 to TRBJ2-7; D may be TRBD1 (6 bases). Germline CDR1 and CDR2: SGDLS and YYNGEE. The length of the CDR3 is 13 residues. V was shortened by 3 bases and J by 3 bases, with 10 bases between the two germline ends. CDR3 sequence (DNA): TGTGCCAGCAGCGCCCCGGGACACTACGAGCAGTACTTC. Its protein product is CASSAPGHYEQYF.

The chain uses TRBV23-1 and TRBJ2-2; TRBD1 aligns across 10 bases. TRBV23-1 counts as an open reading frame of uncertain function. The CDR3 runs 20 residues. V lost 4 bases, J lost 0 bases, and 14 bases stayed unmatched. CDR3 nucleotide sequence: TGCGCCAGCAGTCCTCCGGGACAGGGGCGAATCTCACCGAACACCGGGGAGCTGTTTTTT. Its protein product is CASSPPGQGRISPNTGELFF.

The chain carries TRBV9 and TRBJ2-1, with 7 nucleotides matching TRBD2. CDR1 SGDLS and CDR2 YYNGEE come from the germline V gene. This CDR3 has 15 residues. V dropped 2 bases and J dropped 1; count of bases not matched to a gene: 3. The CDR3 bases are TGTGCCAGCAGCGTGAGCGGGAAGTCCTACAATGAGCAGTTCTTC. This encodes CASSVSGKSYNEQFF.

The chain employs TRBV7-2 and TRBJ2-7; TRBD2 agrees at 9 bases. The CDR3 is 16 residues long. Germline values: CDR1 SGHTA, CDR2 FQGNSA. V shed 1 base, J shed 3 bases, and the junction held 7 bases outside the gene matches. In nucleotides, the CDR3 is TGTGCCAGCAGCTTAGGGTCGGCGGGAGGGAACTACGAGCAGTACTTC. It is translated as CASSLGSAGGNYEQYF. The whole variable domain, remainder taken from reference TRBV7-2 and TRBJ2-7, is GAGVSQSPSNKVTEKGKDVELRCDPISGHTALYWYRQSLGQGLEFLIYFQGNSAPDKSGLPSDRFSAERTGGSVSTLTIQRTQQEDSAVYLCASSLGSAGGNYEQYFGPGTRLTVT.

The J gene is TRBJ2-4, the V gene TRBV4-2, with D maybe TRBD2 (6 bases). Trimming left V 0 bases short and J 0 bases short, with 9 bases between. CDR1 and CDR2 from the germline V gene are LGHNA and YNFKEQ. The length of the CDR3 is 16 residues. The CDR3 DNA follows: TGTGCCAGCAGCCAAGAAAGTAGCGGAGCCAAAAACATTCAGTACTTC. This gives the protein CASSQESSGAKNIQYF.